Listed here are 26 T cell receptor beta chains from one sample, sequenced in a study of response to subunit inactivated influenza vaccine. TCRdb analysed the RT-PCR reads with MiXCR anew, one entry per CDR3 protein. The sample has some 640,000 distinct CDR3 sequences, approximately 15% seen once. Sequencing was performed on PBMCs from blood, taken roughly 15 days before vaccination. Receptors originate from a man aged 50 to 59 who received an inactivated influenza vaccine.

The chain combines TRBV20-1 with TRBJ1-4; 7 bases map to TRBD1. Germline V gene sequence: CDR1 DFQATT, CDR2 SNEGSKA (reference sequence). The CDR3 is 13 residues long. V was clipped by 6 bases and J by 8 bases; unmatched bases: 9. CDR3 protein: CSAQMTGTEKLFF. CDR3 in DNA: TGCAGTGCCCAAATGACAGGGACCGAAAAACTGTTTTTT.

The table lists this clonotype with a few counts. Here the CDR3 reads CASSLTGGQGNEQFF. The CDR3 DNA reads TGTGCCAGCAGCTTAACCGGTGGACAGGGAAATGAGCAGTTCTTC. V usage is TRBV12-3 or TRBV12-4 and J usage is TRBJ2-1; TRBD1 matches 8 bases. Trimming took 6 bases from V and 7 from J; bases not matched to a gene: 11. The CDR3 length is 15 residues.

This chain joins TRBV20-1 and TRBJ2-1; 10 positions agree with TRBD2. The CDR3 is made up of 13 amino acids. J lost 3 bases, V lost 6 bases, and 2 bases had no gene match. The germline CDR1 and CDR2 sequences are DFQATT and SNEGSKA (reference sequence). The CDR3 reads CSAKRGGYNEQFF. The DNA of the CDR3 is TGCAGTGCAAAGCGGGGGGGCTACAATGAGCAGTTCTTC.

The gene calls are TRBV28 and TRBJ2-2, with a tentative D call TRBD1 (5 bases). The CDR3 spans 19 residues. Germline V CDR1 and CDR2: MDHEN, SYDVKM. The V end was cut by 4 bases, the J end by 1 base, with 22 bases between. DNA for the CDR3: TGTGCCAGCAGTTCATTTAATTCGATTCGACAGAAGAACACCGGGGAGCTGTTTTTT. This encodes CASSSFNSIRQKNTGELFF.

The rearrangement uses TRBV5-1 and TRBJ2-5; D not certain. Germline assignment: CDR1 SGHRS and CDR2 YFSETQ. This CDR3 is 14 amino acids long. V lost 0 bases to trimming and J lost 3 bases, with 9 bases between them. The DNA of the CDR3 is TGCGCCAGCAGCTTGGGGGGTTCCGAAGAGACCCAGTACTTC. Translating it yields CASSLGGSEETQYF.

This clonotype was recorded a few times. V gene TRBV20-1 combines with J gene TRBJ1-1, with D unclear. CDR1 is DFQATT, CDR2 SNEGSKA, per germline (reference sequence). The germline V and J ends were trimmed by 2 bases and 6 bases, with 13 bases remaining between them. The CDR3 covers 13 residues. CDR3 loop: CSARPAPPPEAFF. The CDR3 DNA follows: TGCAGTGCTAGACCTGCTCCCCCGCCTGAAGCTTTCTTT.

This clonotype has a single count. This rearrangement joins TRBV6-5 to TRBJ2-2; 11 positions agree with TRBD2. The CDR3 consists of 17 residues. Per the germline V gene, CDR1 is MNHEY and CDR2 is SVGAGI. The V segment lost 2 bases and the J segment 1 base; nucleotides outside the gene matches: 3. The CDR3 DNA reads as TGTGCCAGCAGTTACGGGACTAGCGGAGAGAACACCGGGGAGCTGTTTTTT. Amino acid sequence: CASSYGTSGENTGELFF.

This clonotype showed up just a few times. This chain connects TRBV24-1 to TRBJ2-6, with TRBD1 as a possible D gene (5 bases). The CDR3 sequence is 17 residues long. Per germline, CDR1 KGHDR and CDR2 SFDVKD. The germline V and J ends were trimmed by 4 bases and 1 base, with 13 bases remaining between them. This chain's CDR3 is CATSDPTGLSGANVLTF. The CDR3 coding sequence is TGTGCCACCAGTGACCCCACAGGATTATCTGGGGCCAACGTCCTGACTTTC.

In this sample, this clonotype turned up a few times. CDR3 sequence (DNA): TGTGCCAGCAGCTTAGTGGCCACCAGGGGAAATGAAAAACTGTTTTTT. It codes for CASSLVATRGNEKLFF. The rearrangement uses TRBV7-9 and TRBJ1-4, with D possibly being TRBD1 (6 bases). Germline CDR1 and CDR2: SEHNR and FQNEAQ (reference sequence). The CDR3 totals 16 residues. With 1 base removed from V and 5 bases from J, the gap between germline ends came to 14 bases. The full variable domain, with the rest looked up from reference TRBV7-9 and TRBJ1-4, is DTGVSQNPRHKITKRGQNVTFRCDPISEHNRLYWYRQTLGQGPEFLTYFQNEAQLEKSRLLSDRFSAERPKGSFSTLEIQRTEQGDSAMYLCASSLVATRGNEKLFFGSGTQLSVL.

The gene calls are TRBV4-1 and TRBJ1-4; TRBD1 agrees at 12 bases. After removal of 0 bases from V and 3 bases from J, the junction contained 5 bases not matched to a gene. This CDR3 spans 18 amino acids. Germline V gives CDR1 MGHRA, CDR2 YSYEKL. CDR3 in DNA: TGCGCCAGCAGCCAAGATCGGGACAGGGGGCTGGCTAATGAAAAACTGTTTTTT. Residues: CASSQDRDRGLANEKLFF.

The chain links TRBV5-1 to TRBJ2-2, with a possible D match to TRBD1 (5 bases). V dropped 1 base and J dropped 0 bases, with 10 bases sitting between them. The CDR3 contains 16 residues. Germline V gene sequence: CDR1 SGHRS, CDR2 YFSETQ. As DNA, the CDR3 is TGCGCCAGCAGCTTGCAACCACAGGCGAACACCGGGGAGCTGTTTTTT. This sequence encodes CASSLQPQANTGELFF. Using reference TRBV5-1 and TRBJ2-2 for the parts outside the CDR3, the full variable domain is KAGVTQTPRYLIKTRGQQVTLSCSPISGHRSVSWYQQTPGQGLQFLFEYFSETQRNKGNFPGRFSGRQFSNSRSEMNVSTLELGDSALYLCASSLQPQANTGELFFGEGSRLTVL.

The chain links TRBV18 to TRBJ2-3, with D unresolved. This CDR3 region has 14 residues. Trimming took 3 bases from V and 2 from J, leaving 9 bases between them. Germline V lookup: CDR1 KGHSH, CDR2 LQKENI. CDR3 sequence reads: CASSPRRVTDTQYF. The CDR3 coding sequence is TGTGCCAGCTCACCCCGCCGGGTCACAGATACGCAGTATTTT.

The sample holds many counts of this clonotype. The CDR3 DNA sequence: TGTGCCAGCAGCTTAGCCCTATCAAGCGGAGCTAGCACAGATACGCAGTATTTT. Protein product: CASSLALSSGASTDTQYF. The chain couples TRBV7-2 to TRBJ2-3, with D possibly matching TRBD2 (5 bases). V was clipped by 0 bases and J by 0 bases, with 16 bases between them. The CDR3 is 18 residues long. Germline V CDR1 and CDR2: SGHTA, FQGNSA.

The chain joins TRBV5-6 to TRBJ2-3; no definite D call. V lost 0 bases and J lost 0, with 14 bases in between. This CDR3 region has 17 residues. CDR1 SGHDT and CDR2 YYEEEE come from the germline V gene. The CDR3 DNA reads TGTGCCAGCAGCTTGGATCTAGGGATCTCTAGCACAGATACGCAGTATTTT. Translating gives CASSLDLGISSTDTQYF. The whole variable domain, filled in from reference TRBV5-6 and TRBJ2-3, reads DAGVTQSPTHLIKTRGQQVTLRCSPKSGHDTVSWYQQALGQGPQFIFQYYEEEERQRGNFPDRFSGHQFPNYSSELNVNALLLGDSALYLCASSLDLGISSTDTQYFGPGTRLTVL.

The chain combines TRBV20-1 with TRBJ2-5, with TRBD2 as a possible D gene (5 bases). The CDR3 loop spans 17 amino acids. The V and J ends lost 0 bases and 3 bases respectively, with 20 bases between them. Germline V gives CDR1 DFQATT, CDR2 SNEGSKA (reference sequence). The CDR3 sequence: CSARDSSRGSFKETQYF. The CDR3 DNA sequence: TGCAGTGCTAGAGATTCCTCGAGAGGGTCCTTCAAAGAGACCCAGTACTTC.

The V call is TRBV3-1, the J call TRBJ1-6; 7 nucleotides align to TRBD1. CDR1 and CDR2 from the germline V gene are LGHDT and YNNKEL (reference sequence). The CDR3 is 14 amino acids. Unmatched junction bases numbered 9, after V lost 6 bases and J lost 10 bases. The CDR3 here is CASRPGTVGSPLHF. DNA of the CDR3: TGTGCCAGCAGACCTGGGACAGTGGGATCACCCCTCCACTTT.

This clonotype appeared a few times. The chain uses TRBV29-1 and TRBJ1-5; TRBD1 might be the D (5 bases). CDR1 is SQVTM, CDR2 ANQGSEA, per germline. The CDR3 length is 15 residues. V gave up 6 bases and J gave up 1 base, with 16 bases separating them. The CDR3 DNA reads TGCAGCGTCTCACTGGGGACCGCGAGCAATCAGCCCCAGCATTTT. Encoded protein: CSVSLGTASNQPQHF. The entire variable domain, with the rest obtained from reference TRBV29-1 and TRBJ1-5, is as follows: SAVISQKPSRDICQRGTSLTIQCQVDSQVTMMFWYRQQPGQSLTLIATANQGSEATYESGFVIDKFPISRPNLTFSTLTVSNMSPEDSSIYLCSVSLGTASNQPQHFGDGTRLSIL.

This clonotype was recorded a few times. The rearrangement uses TRBV7-8 and TRBJ2-7; 9 bases fit TRBD1. The CDR3 is 14 residues long. CDR1 and CDR2 from the germline V gene are SGHVS and FQNEAQ. The V gene end was trimmed by 4 bases and the J gene end by 4 bases; junction bases not matched to a gene: 5. The CDR3 loop is CASSWDRDRYEQYF. As DNA, the CDR3 is TGTGCCAGCAGCTGGGACAGGGACCGATACGAGCAGTACTTC. The full variable domain, completed using reference TRBV7-8 and TRBJ2-7, is GAGVSQSPRYKVAKRGQDVALRCDPISGHVSLFWYQQALGQGPEFLTYFQNEAQLDKSGLPSDRFFAERPEGSVSTLKIQRTQQEDSAVYLCASSWDRDRYEQYFGPGTRLTVT.

CDR3 DNA sequence: TGCGCCAGCAGCTTGGCCGTGGGGTCCTCTGGAAACACCATATATTTT. Translated: CASSLAVGSSGNTIYF. The chain carries TRBV5-1 and TRBJ1-3; no clear D. V dropped 0 bases and J dropped 0 bases, with 10 bases sitting between them. The CDR3 runs to 16 residues. The germline V gene has CDR1 SGHRS and CDR2 YFSETQ.

This clonotype was picked up a small number of times. The chain employs TRBV30 and TRBJ2-2, with D perhaps matching TRBD1 or TRBD2 (5 bases each). The CDR3 sequence is 12 residues long. V lost 3 bases, J lost 5 bases, and 7 bases lay in between. CDR1 is GTSNPN and CDR2 is SVGIG in the germline V gene (reference sequence). The CDR3 loop reads CAWRRGTGELFF. CDR3 sequence (DNA): TGTGCCTGGAGGAGGGGAACCGGGGAGCTGTTTTTT. Looking up the rest from reference TRBV30 and TRBJ2-2 gives the full variable domain: SQTIHQWPATLVQPVGSPLSLECTVEGTSNPNLYWYRQAAGRGLQLLFYSVGIGQISSEVPQNLSASRPQDRQFILSSKKLLLSDSGFYLCAWRRGTGELFFGEGSRLTVL.

V usage is TRBV7-9 and J usage is TRBJ2-4, with a possible D match to TRBD1 (6 bases). The V gene lost 6 bases and the J gene lost 8 bases, with 17 bases spanning the gap. CDR3 length: 14 amino acids. Germline V CDR1 and CDR2: SEHNR, FQNEAQ (reference sequence). CDR3 protein: CASSSPWGPDIQYF. CDR3 coding DNA: TGTGCCAGCAGTTCACCCTGGGGGCCGGACATTCAGTACTTC.

This clonotype was seen ten or more times. This rearrangement joins TRBV5-6 to TRBJ2-1; 7 nucleotides align to TRBD1. J was trimmed by 3 bases and V by 3 bases; bases with no gene match: 6. From germline, CDR1 is SGHDT and CDR2 YYEEEE. This CDR3 contains 15 residues. The CDR3 DNA sequence: TGTGCCAGCAGCTCTGGACAGGTATACTACAATGAGCAGTTCTTC. Amino acids: CASSSGQVYYNEQFF.

This clonotype was observed a few times. The chain uses TRBV15 and TRBJ1-6, with D possibly being TRBD1 (6 bases). Germline V CDR1 and CDR2: LNHNV, YYDKDF (reference sequence). This CDR3 comprises 16 residues. Trimming took off 5 bases at V and 0 bases at J, with 11 bases between the two ends. In nucleotides, the CDR3 is TGTGCCACCAGCGGGGACATCCGCTCCTATAATTCACCCCTCCACTTT. Translating it yields CATSGDIRSYNSPLHF.

The chain links TRBV12-3 or TRBV12-4 to TRBJ1-4; a weak D match, TRBD1 (5 bases). This CDR3 spans 14 amino acids. Deletions cut 5 bases from V and 8 bases from J, with 15 bases between. CDR3 in amino acids: CASSRGGREEKLFF. The DNA for the CDR3 is TGTGCCAGCAGTCGGGGGGGGAGGGAGGAAAAACTGTTTTTT.

This chain joins TRBV18 and TRBJ2-3; a possible D gene is TRBD2 (6 bases). Germline V gene lookup returns CDR1 KGHSH and CDR2 LQKENI. CDR3 length equals 15 residues. V was trimmed by 0 bases and J by 1 base, leaving 8 bases between them. CDR3 sequence (DNA): TGTGCCAGCTCACCACCAACGGGGGGCACAGATACGCAGTATTTT. Translating gives CASSPPTGGTDTQYF.

The chain employs TRBV5-1 and TRBJ2-1; the D gene is possibly TRBD2 (7 bases). Per the germline V gene, CDR1 is SGHRS and CDR2 is YFSETQ. V lost 4 bases and J 4 bases, leaving 12 bases between the germline ends. The CDR3 totals 14 residues. As DNA, the CDR3 is TGCGCCAGCAGCCGGCGGGGGCAATACAATGAGCAGTTCTTC. It translates to CASSRRGQYNEQFF.